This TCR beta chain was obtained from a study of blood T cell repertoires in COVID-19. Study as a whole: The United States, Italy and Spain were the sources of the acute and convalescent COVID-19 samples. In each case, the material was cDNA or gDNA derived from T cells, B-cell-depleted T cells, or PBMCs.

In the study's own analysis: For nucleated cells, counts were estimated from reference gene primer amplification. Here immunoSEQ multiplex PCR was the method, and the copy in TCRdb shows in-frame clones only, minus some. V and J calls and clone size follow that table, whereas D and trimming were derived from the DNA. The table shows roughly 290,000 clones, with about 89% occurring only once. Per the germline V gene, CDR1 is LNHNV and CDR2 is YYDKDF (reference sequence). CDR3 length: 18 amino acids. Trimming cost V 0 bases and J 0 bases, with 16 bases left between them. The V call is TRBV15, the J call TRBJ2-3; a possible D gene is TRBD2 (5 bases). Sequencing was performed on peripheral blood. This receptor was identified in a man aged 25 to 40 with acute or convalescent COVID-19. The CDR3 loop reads CATSRESHRADSTDTQYF. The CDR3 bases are TGTGCCACCAGCAGAGAGTCCCATCGAGCGGACAGCACAGATACGCAGTATTTT. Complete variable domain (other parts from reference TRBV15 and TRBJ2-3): DAMVIQNPRYQVTQFGKPVTLSCSQTLNHNVMYWYQQKSSQAPKLLFHYYDKDFNNEADTPDNFQSRRPNTSFCFLDIRSPGLGDTAMYLCATSRESHRADSTDTQYFGPGTRLTVL.